The source of this T cell receptor (beta chain) is a study of T-cell reconstitution after alpha-beta-depleted transplantation in children. The CDR3 extends over 15 amino acids. Trimming pared 2 bases from V and 5 bases from J, leaving 15 bases between. The germline gives CDR1 MNHEY, CDR2 SMNVEV (reference sequence). Unique molecular identifiers were incorporated during preparation of the TCRbeta library. MiXCR was run by TCRdb on the PCR reads, yielding one entry per CDR3 protein. Of about 250,000 distinct CDR3 sequences in the sample, under 30% were seen once. The starting material was PBMCs, mostly from graft donor cells, obtained 360 days after TCRalphabeta/CD19-depleted stem cell transplant. This clonotype originated in a female patient aged 2-10 years who had a stem cell transplant for congenital amegakaryocytic thrombocytopenia, so the T cells may come from the graft donor. This chain links TRBV27 with TRBJ1-1; no reliable D call. The CDR3 region has the DNA TGTGCCAGCAGTTTAACCCCTAGGACGGAGACTGAAGCTTTCTTT. Amino acids: CASSLTPRTETEAFF.